One T cell receptor beta chain is described in this entry. The data were obtained in a study of blood T cell repertoires in COVID-19. Study-level information: Acute and convalescent COVID-19 specimens originated in the United States, Italy and Spain. Sample material is recorded as cDNA or gDNA derived from T cells, B-cell-depleted T cells, or PBMCs.

Original processing notes: Estimated nucleated cell counts came from reference gene primer amplification. Profiling relied on immunoSEQ multiplex PCR, and the TCRdb table lists in-frame clones only, not all of them. V, J and clone size are those of that table, while D and trimming were read from the DNA. Of about 81,000 clones listed, 75% to 95% are singletons. This CDR3 is built from 16 residues. Germline V CDR1 and CDR2: SEHNR, FQNEAQ (reference sequence). Trimming pared 2 bases from V and 5 bases from J, leaving 16 bases between. The rearrangement joins TRBV7-9 to TRBJ2-1, with a weak D call TRBD1 (6 bases). The receptor's source is a woman aged 50 to 60 in a cohort sampled during active COVID-19. Sequencing input: peripheral blood. CDR3 bases: TGTGCCAGCAGCTTATTCCAGGGGAAAACTGACAATGAGCAGTTCTTC. Translating it yields CASSLFQGKTDNEQFF.